This T cell receptor (beta chain) appears in the sequencing data of a study of control samples from healthy donors and cancer patients. This table comes from immunoSEQ multiplex PCR, and its TCRdb copy is limited to in-frame clones, with some not included. The sample lists 15,000 to 20,000 clones; 86% were seen once. V lost 5 bases and J lost 2; bases outside the gene matches: 5. The germline gives CDR1 LNHDA, CDR2 SQIVND (reference sequence). There are 15 residues in the CDR3. The sample comprised PBMCs. This sequence joins TRBV19 and TRBJ2-3, with 9 bases aligning to TRBD2. This receptor was identified in a woman in her 70s with colorectal cancer. The CDR3 protein is CASSVLAGVTDTQYF. CDR3 nucleotide sequence: TGTGCCAGTAGTGTATTAGCGGGAGTCACAGATACGCAGTATTTT.